The 16 T cell receptor beta chains given below trace back to one sample, sequenced in a study of T-cell memory formation after mild COVID-19. TCRdb re-called the 5' RACE reads with MiXCR, one entry per CDR3 protein. The table shows about 340,000 distinct CDR3 sequences, with around a fifth occurring only once. The sequencing sample was made of PBMCs or a T cell subset sorted from them (not recorded which). Receptor source: a man aged 18 to 29 who had mild COVID-19 (a few samples of this study predate the infection). Cell type and time point are not known.

Ten or more counts support this clonotype. The chain uses TRBV24-1 and TRBJ2-1; D unclear. The CDR3 length is 12 residues. CDR1 KGHDR and CDR2 SFDVKD come from the germline V gene. V was pared by 3 bases and J by 4 bases, with 3 bases between. This CDR3 reads CATSDVYNEQFF. CDR3 DNA sequence: TGTGCCACCAGTGATGTGTACAATGAGCAGTTCTTC.

The chain carries TRBV7-2 and TRBJ2-2, with 8 bases matching TRBD2. CDR1 and CDR2 (germline): SGHTA, FQGNSA. The CDR3 is made up of 16 amino acids. J gave up 1 base and V 3 bases, and 4 bases lay outside the gene matches. CDR3 in amino acids: CASSFLGLENTGELFF. CDR3 nucleotides: TGTGCCAGCAGCTTTCTGGGACTAGAGAACACCGGGGAGCTGTTTTTT.

The chain uses TRBV20-1 and TRBJ1-5, with no clear D. V was trimmed by 2 bases and J by 1 base, leaving 12 bases between them. The CDR3 runs to 15 residues. Germline CDR1 reads DFQATT; CDR2 reads SNEGSKA (reference sequence). The DNA for the CDR3 is TGCAGTGCTAGACAGGATGGGTTGAGCAATCAGCCCCAGCATTTT. Encoded protein: CSARQDGLSNQPQHF.

The rearrangement joins TRBV4-1 to TRBJ1-6; 7 nucleotides line up with TRBD1. V was clipped by 3 bases and J by 4 bases; unmatched bases: 12. This CDR3 spans 18 amino acids. The germline V gene encodes CDR1 MGHRA and CDR2 YSYEKL. The CDR3 DNA is TGCGCCAGCAGCCAGACGCCTTGGGGGACAGATTATAATTCACCCCTCCACTTT. Its translation is CASSQTPWGTDYNSPLHF.

The chain couples TRBV7-8 to TRBJ2-7, with TRBD2 matching 10 bases. J lost 4 bases, V lost 1 base, and 7 bases had no gene match. Germline V gives CDR1 SGHVS, CDR2 FQNEAQ. The CDR3 runs 16 residues. CDR3 sequence reads: CASSLGLGLASYEQYF. The CDR3 DNA is TGTGCCAGCAGCTTAGGTCTGGGACTAGCGAGTTACGAGCAGTACTTC.

The chain uses TRBV5-4 and TRBJ2-1; 13 bases agree with TRBD2. The CDR3 totals 15 residues. Per the germline V gene, CDR1 is SGHNT and CDR2 is YYREEE (reference sequence). The junction had 5 bases not matched to a gene; V was cut back by 3 bases and J by 8 bases. CDR3 nucleotides: TGTGCCAGCAGCTGGGGGACTAGCGGGGTGGATGAGCAGTTCTTC. It codes for CASSWGTSGVDEQFF.

This clonotype has a handful of counts. This chain links TRBV6-6 with TRBJ1-1, with a weak D call TRBD1 (6 bases). Trimming cost V 0 bases and J 4 bases, with 9 bases left between them. CDR3 length equals 14 residues. Germline V lookup: CDR1 MNHNY, CDR2 SVGAGI (reference sequence). CDR3 sequence reads: CASSYSKGGTEAFF. As DNA, the CDR3 is TGTGCCAGCAGTTACTCGAAAGGGGGCACTGAAGCTTTCTTT.

This clonotype has just a few counts. The rearrangement links TRBV9 to TRBJ2-7, with 7 bases identical to TRBD1. Germline-derived CDR1 and CDR2 are SGDLS and YYNGEE. This CDR3 contains 14 residues. V shed 0 bases and J 2 bases; nucleotides not matched to a gene: 2. CDR3 sequence reads: CASSVGGGTYEQYF. The CDR3 DNA is TGTGCCAGCAGCGTAGGAGGGGGCACCTACGAGCAGTACTTC.

The genes are TRBV9 and TRBJ1-2; a possible D gene is TRBD1 (6 bases). Trimming left V 2 bases short and J 4 bases short, with 18 bases between. The CDR3 has 16 amino acids. Germline V gene data show CDR1 as SGDLS and CDR2 as YYNGEE. CDR3: CASSVGGTTSVYGYTF. CDR3 DNA: TGTGCCAGCAGCGTCGGAGGGACAACCTCCGTCTATGGCTACACCTTC.

The gene calls are TRBV18 and TRBJ1-5; D gene unclear. Germline CDR1 and CDR2: KGHSH and LQKENI. The CDR3 runs 15 residues. The germline V and J ends were trimmed by 3 bases and 2 bases, with 11 bases remaining between them. The CDR3 loop reads CASSPVPIGNQPQHF. The CDR3 nucleotides read TGTGCCAGCTCACCTGTACCTATTGGCAATCAGCCCCAGCATTTT.

This clonotype was seen a handful of times. The chain carries TRBV5-1 and TRBJ2-3, with 8 bases fitting TRBD1. This CDR3 has 16 residues. V lost 3 bases, J lost 2 bases, and 8 bases stayed unmatched. CDR1 is SGHRS and CDR2 is YFSETQ in the germline V gene. The CDR3 nucleotides read TGCGCCAGCAGCTGGGGGACAGGTACGATCACAGATACGCAGTATTTT. Encoded protein: CASSWGTGTITDTQYF.

A few counts support this clonotype. The CDR3 DNA is TGTGCCAGCAGCTCGGAGACAGGGTATCGGACTGAAGCTTTCTTT. Translated, it gives CASSSETGYRTEAFF. V gene TRBV7-2 combines with J gene TRBJ1-1, with 7 bases aligning to TRBD1. This CDR3 is built from 15 residues. J lost 5 bases, V lost 4 bases, and 10 bases had no gene match. CDR1 is SGHTA and CDR2 is FQGNSA in the germline V gene. The whole variable domain, filled in from reference TRBV7-2 and TRBJ1-1, reads GAGVSQSPSNKVTEKGKDVELRCDPISGHTALYWYRQSLGQGLEFLIYFQGNSAPDKSGLPSDRFSAERTGGSVSTLTIQRTQQEDSAVYLCASSSETGYRTEAFFGQGTRLTVV.

The chain uses TRBV6-1 and TRBJ1-5; D is perhaps TRBD1 (6 bases). This CDR3 comprises 13 residues. Germline assignment: CDR1 MNHNS and CDR2 SASEGT. The V gene lost 4 bases and the J gene lost 9 bases, with 13 bases spanning the gap. CDR3: CASSGDDRLPQHF. The DNA of the CDR3 is TGTGCCAGCAGTGGGGATGACAGGTTGCCCCAGCATTTT.

In its sample, this clonotype was seen a few times. V is TRBV5-1 and J is TRBJ2-7, with unresolved D. Germline V gives CDR1 SGHRS, CDR2 YFSETQ. V lost 4 bases to trimming and J lost 5 bases, with 13 bases between them. This CDR3 has 13 residues. CDR3 residues: CASSRDPGNEQYF. CDR3 sequence (DNA): TGCGCCAGCAGCCGAGATCCGGGTAACGAGCAGTACTTC.

The chain links TRBV6-5 to TRBJ1-2; 7 bases match TRBD1. Germline V lookup: CDR1 MNHEY, CDR2 SVGAGI. The CDR3 length is 14 residues. V lost 2 bases, J lost 6 bases, and 6 bases stayed unmatched. The CDR3 reads CASSYDRVGHGYTF. In DNA form, the CDR3 reads TGTGCCAGCAGTTACGACAGGGTGGGGCATGGCTACACCTTC.

This clonotype came up many times. The chain employs TRBV5-1 and TRBJ2-3, with 9 bases matching TRBD1. The CDR3 consists of 13 residues. The V segment lost 8 bases and the J segment 3 bases; nucleotides outside the gene matches: 4. Germline assignment: CDR1 SGHRS and CDR2 YFSETQ. CDR3: CASYRGQTDTQYF. The CDR3, as DNA: TGCGCCAGTTACAGGGGGCAGACAGATACGCAGTATTTT.